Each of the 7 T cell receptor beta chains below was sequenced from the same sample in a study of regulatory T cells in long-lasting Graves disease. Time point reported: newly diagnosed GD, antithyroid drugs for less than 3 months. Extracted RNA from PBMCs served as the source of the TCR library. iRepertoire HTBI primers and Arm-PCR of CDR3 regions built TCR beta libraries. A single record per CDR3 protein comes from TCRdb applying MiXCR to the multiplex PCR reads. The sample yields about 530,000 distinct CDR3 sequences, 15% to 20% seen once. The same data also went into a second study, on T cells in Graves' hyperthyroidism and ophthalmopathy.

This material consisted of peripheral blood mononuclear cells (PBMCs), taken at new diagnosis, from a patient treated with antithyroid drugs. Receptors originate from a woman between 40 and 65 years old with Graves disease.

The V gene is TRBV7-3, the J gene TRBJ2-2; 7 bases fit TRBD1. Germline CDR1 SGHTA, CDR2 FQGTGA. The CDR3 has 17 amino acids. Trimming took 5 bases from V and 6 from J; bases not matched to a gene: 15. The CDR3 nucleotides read TGTGCCAGCAGCCCTGGGACAGCCCCCGTCCCGCCCGGGGAGCTGTTTTTT. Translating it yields CASSPGTAPVPPGELFF.

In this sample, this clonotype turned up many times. CDR3 nucleotide sequence: TGTGCCAGCTCACCAAACAGGGGGAACCAAGAGACCCAGTACTTC. Translation gives CASSPNRGNQETQYF. The V call is TRBV18, the J call TRBJ2-5, with 8 bases that match TRBD1. Germline-derived CDR1 and CDR2 are KGHSH and LQKENI. The CDR3 consists of 15 residues. The V and J ends lost 2 bases and 0 bases, in that order; junction bases with no gene match: 2.

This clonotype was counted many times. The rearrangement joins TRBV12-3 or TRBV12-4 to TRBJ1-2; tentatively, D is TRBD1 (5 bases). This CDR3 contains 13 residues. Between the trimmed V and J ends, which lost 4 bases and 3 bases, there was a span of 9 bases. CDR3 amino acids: CASSWDGDYGYTF. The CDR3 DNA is TGTGCCAGCAGTTGGGACGGAGACTATGGCTACACCTTC.

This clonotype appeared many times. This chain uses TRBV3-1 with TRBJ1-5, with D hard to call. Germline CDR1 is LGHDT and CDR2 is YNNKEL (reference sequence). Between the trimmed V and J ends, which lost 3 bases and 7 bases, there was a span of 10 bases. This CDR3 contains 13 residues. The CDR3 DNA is TGTGCCAGCAGCCAGGTGGGTGAACAGCCCCAGCATTTT. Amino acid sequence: CASSQVGEQPQHF.

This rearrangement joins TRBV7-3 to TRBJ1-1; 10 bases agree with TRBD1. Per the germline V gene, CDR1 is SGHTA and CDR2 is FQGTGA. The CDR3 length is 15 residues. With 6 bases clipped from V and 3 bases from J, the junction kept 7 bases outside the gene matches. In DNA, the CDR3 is TGTGCCAGCAGATCGACAGGGGGCAGGGACACTGAAGCTTTCTTT. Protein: CASRSTGGRDTEAFF. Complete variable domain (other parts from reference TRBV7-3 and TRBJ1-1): GAGVSQTPSNKVTEKGKYVELRCDPISGHTALYWYRQSLGQGPEFLIYFQGTGAADDSGLPNDRFFAVRPEGSVSTLKIQRTERGDSAVYLCASRSTGGRDTEAFFGQGTRLTVV.

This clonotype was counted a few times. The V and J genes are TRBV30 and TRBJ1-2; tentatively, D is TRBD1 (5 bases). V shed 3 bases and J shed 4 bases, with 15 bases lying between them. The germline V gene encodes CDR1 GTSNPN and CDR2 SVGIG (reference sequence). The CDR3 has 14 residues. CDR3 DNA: TGTGCCTGGAGCCCCGACAGCCTCGGCTATGGCTACACCTTC. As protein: CAWSPDSLGYGYTF.

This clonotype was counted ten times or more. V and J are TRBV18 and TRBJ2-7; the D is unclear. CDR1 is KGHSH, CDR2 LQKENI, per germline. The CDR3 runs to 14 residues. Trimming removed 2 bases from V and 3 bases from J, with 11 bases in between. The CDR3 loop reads CASSPWGGNYEQYF. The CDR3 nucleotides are TGTGCCAGCTCACCATGGGGTGGGAACTACGAGCAGTACTTC.